The 13 T cell receptor beta chains presented below share a single source sample, sequenced in a study of blood T cell repertoires in COVID-19. Generated by immunoSEQ multiplex PCR, the TCRdb table keeps only in-frame clones and is missing some. The table includes 120,000 to 150,000 clones, roughly 89% detected once. Sequencing was carried out using peripheral blood. Receptors were obtained from a woman in her thirties or forties with acute or convalescent COVID-19.

The chain has TRBV7-9 and TRBJ2-1; D perhaps matches TRBD2 (5 bases). This CDR3 spans 12 amino acids. V was shortened by 8 bases and J by 6 bases, with 11 bases between the two germline ends. Germline V gene sequence: CDR1 SEHNR, CDR2 FQNEAQ (reference sequence). The CDR3 loop reads CASSGGGNEQFF. As DNA, the CDR3 is TGTGCCAGCTCAGGAGGTGGCAATGAGCAGTTCTTC.

This rearrangement joins TRBV27 to TRBJ1-2, with TRBD1 matching 8 bases. This CDR3 comprises 14 residues. V trimming: 6 bases; J trimming: 4 bases; junction bases outside the gene matches: 7. The germline V gene has CDR1 MNHEY and CDR2 SMNVEV (reference sequence). The CDR3 DNA is TGTGCCAGCAGAGGACAGGGCGAAGTCTATGGCTACACCTTC. Residues: CASRGQGEVYGYTF.

In this sample, this clone turned up once. CDR3 amino acids: CASSLVYGTSISYEQYF. The DNA of the CDR3 is TGTGCCAGCAGCTTAGTATACGGTACCTCCATCTCCTACGAGCAGTACTTC. The rearrangement uses TRBV7-8 and TRBJ2-7; no definite D call. Germline assignment: CDR1 SGHVS and CDR2 FQNEAQ. V was shortened by 1 base and J by 0 bases, with 16 bases between the two germline ends. CDR3 length: 17 residues.

The rearrangement joins TRBV30 to TRBJ1-3; 7 nucleotides agree with TRBD1. CDR1 and CDR2 from the germline V gene are GTSNPN and SVGIG (reference sequence). This CDR3 is 11 amino acids long. J was trimmed by 7 bases and V by 4 bases; bases with no gene match: 1. The DNA for the CDR3 is TGTGCCTGGACCAGGGGGAACACCATATATTTT. It translates to CAWTRGNTIYF.

J is TRBJ2-1 and V is TRBV7-2; 8 nucleotides match TRBD2. Germline assignment: CDR1 SGHTA and CDR2 FQGNSA. With 2 bases clipped from V and 9 bases from J, the junction kept 12 bases outside the gene matches. This CDR3 is built from 16 residues. Here the CDR3 reads CASSLLSGSLQGEQFF. CDR3 DNA sequence: TGTGCCAGCAGCTTATTAAGCGGGAGCCTTCAGGGTGAGCAGTTCTTC.

V usage is TRBV19 and J usage is TRBJ1-1, with TRBD1 matching over 10 bases. CDR3 length: 14 amino acids. V was clipped by 7 bases and J by 4 bases; unmatched bases: 6. Germline CDR1 and CDR2: LNHDA and SQIVND (reference sequence). The CDR3 protein is CASNPDRGLTEAFF. CDR3 in DNA: TGTGCCAGTAACCCCGACAGGGGGCTCACTGAAGCTTTCTTT.

The chain uses TRBV18 and TRBJ2-6; D is unclear. Per germline, CDR1 KGHSH and CDR2 LQKENI. The CDR3 extends over 18 amino acids. V was pared by 1 base and J by 0 bases, with 13 bases between. The chain's CDR3 is CASSPLVIASSGANVLTF. The CDR3 DNA follows: TGTGCCAGCTCACCACTGGTCATCGCTAGCTCTGGGGCCAACGTCCTGACTTTC.

This clone was observed a handful of times. The chain is built from TRBV5-4 and TRBJ2-2; a weak D match, TRBD2 (6 bases). CDR1 and CDR2 from the germline V gene are SGHNT and YYREEE (reference sequence). The CDR3 length is 16 residues. V was shortened by 2 bases and J by 0 bases, with 11 bases between the two germline ends. The CDR3 region is CASSFAGQSNTGELFF. The CDR3 bases are TGTGCCAGCAGCTTTGCGGGGCAATCGAACACCGGGGAGCTGTTTTTT.

The chain joins TRBV27 to TRBJ2-7; D gene unclear. The CDR3 is 14 amino acids. Between the trimmed V and J ends, which lost 3 bases and 2 bases, there was a span of 11 bases. Germline values: CDR1 MNHEY, CDR2 SMNVEV (reference sequence). The CDR3 coding sequence is TGTGCCAGCAGTTTTGGGCCCATCCCCTACGAGCAGTACTTC. Protein product: CASSFGPIPYEQYF.

This rearrangement joins TRBV6-2 or TRBV6-3 to TRBJ2-3, with 11 bases aligning to TRBD1. V gave up 4 bases and J gave up 3 bases; unmatched junction bases: 9. The CDR3 sequence is 17 residues long. CDR1 MNHEY and CDR2 SVGEGT come from the germline V gene. The CDR3 region is CASSSPRTGGLTDTQYF. The CDR3 nucleotides are TGTGCCAGCAGTTCTCCTAGGACAGGGGGCTTAACAGATACGCAGTATTTT.

This chain uses TRBV28 with TRBJ2-1; the match to TRBD1 covers 7 bases. The CDR3 totals 14 residues. The germline CDR1 and CDR2 sequences are MDHEN and SYDVKM. The J segment lost 9 bases and the V segment lost 5 bases, leaving 10 bases of the junction unmatched. The CDR3 loop is CASSHRDRSGEQFF. The CDR3 DNA sequence: TGTGCCAGCAGTCACCGGGACAGATCGGGTGAGCAGTTCTTC.

The rearrangement uses TRBV5-8 and TRBJ1-1; D is perhaps TRBD1 (5 bases). The V and J ends lost 4 bases and 4 bases respectively, with 14 bases between them. This CDR3 is 14 amino acids long. Germline CDR1 is SGHTS and CDR2 is YDEGEE. CDR3 sequence reads: CASSADMGLTEAFF. Written as DNA, the CDR3 is TGTGCCAGCAGCGCCGACATGGGGCTCACTGAAGCTTTCTTT.

This clone was seen a single time. The J gene is TRBJ2-1, the V gene TRBV15; 7 bases match TRBD1. The CDR3 sequence is 14 residues long. Trimming cost V 1 base and J 7 bases; bases outside gene matches: 4. CDR1 is LNHNV, CDR2 YYDKDF, per germline (reference sequence). Written as DNA, the CDR3 is TGTGCCACCAGCAGAGCCACAGGGGTGAATGAGCAGTTCTTC. Translating it yields CATSRATGVNEQFF.